The clone carrying this T cell receptor (beta chain) appeared once. The record originates from a study of blood T cell repertoires in COVID-19. As originally analysed: Estimation of nucleated cell counts was performed using reference gene primer amplification. Data came from immunoSEQ multiplex PCR; TCRdb stores just in-frame clones and leaves some out. V and J calls and clone size are those listed in that table; D and trimming were worked out from the DNA. This table holds roughly 340,000 clones, 90% to 95% found once. The CDR3 has 17 amino acids. The sample was peripheral blood. The clonotype originates from a woman between 18 and 30 years old who had recovered from COVID-19. The J gene is TRBJ2-3, the V gene TRBV12-2; the listed D gene, TRBD1, was not tested against the DNA. TRBV12-2 corresponds to a pseudogene. The CDR3 reads CASRLHPPGQGACTQYF. In nucleotides, the CDR3 is TGTGCAAGTCGCCTCCACCCCCCGGGACAGGGGGCATGTACGCAGTATTTT.